These T cell receptor beta chains were read from a single sample in a study of T cells in tumors after PD-1 blockade. Only in-frame clones appear in the TCRdb table, and some are missing; sequencing was by immunoSEQ multiplex PCR. The sample holds 50,000 to 75,000 clones, approximately 74% seen once. The sample was PBMCs, taken after anti-PD-1 treatment. Every receptor here comes from a human donor with basal cell carcinoma. Both conserved end residues are part of each CDR3. A D gene is named only where the DNA matches it firmly. Expanded clones get a size class; other rows say once, few or many, or leave the size out.

cdr3_length: 15
d_call: .
j_call: TRBJ1-3
v_call: TRBV7-9
clone_size: .
cdr3_aa: CASSLTAPSGNTIYF
cdr3_nt: TGTGCCAGCAGCTTAACGGCCCCCTCTGGAAACACCATATATTTT

cdr3_length: 10
d_call: .
j_call: TRBJ1-3
v_call: TRBV30
clone_size: once
cdr3_aa: CAWSDNTIYF
cdr3_nt: TGTGCCTGGAGTGACAACACCATATATTTT

cdr3_length: 19
d_call: TRBD1
j_call: TRBJ1-1
v_call: TRBV7-6
clone_size: .
cdr3_aa: CASSKTGWGTGGLNTEAFF
cdr3_nt: TGTGCCAGCAGCAAAACAGGGTGGGGGACAGGGGGCCTGAACACTGAAGCTTTCTTT

cdr3_length: 13
d_call: .
j_call: TRBJ2-7
v_call: TRBV5-1
clone_size: few
cdr3_aa: CASSVTSPNEQYF
cdr3_nt: TGCGCCAGCAGCGTTACTAGCCCGAACGAGCAGTACTTC

cdr3_length: 14
d_call: .
j_call: TRBJ1-1
v_call: TRBV5-1
clone_size: .
cdr3_aa: CASSLETRATEAFF
cdr3_nt: TGCGCCAGCAGCTTGGAAACTCGGGCAACTGAAGCTTTCTTT

cdr3_length: 14
d_call: TRBD1
j_call: TRBJ2-7
v_call: TRBV10-2
clone_size: .
cdr3_aa: CASRRGTASYEQYF
cdr3_nt: TGCGCCAGCAGGAGGGGGACAGCCTCCTACGAGCAGTACTTC

cdr3_length: 13
d_call: .
j_call: TRBJ2-3
v_call: TRBV2
clone_size: few
cdr3_aa: CASSGGDQTTQYF
cdr3_nt: TGTGCCAGCAGTGGGGGGGACCAGACCACGCAGTATTTT

cdr3_length: 14
d_call: .
j_call: TRBJ1-5
v_call: TRBV30
clone_size: .
cdr3_aa: CAWSVRTLNQPQHF
cdr3_nt: TGTGCCTGGAGTGTACGGACCCTCAATCAGCCCCAGCATTTT

cdr3_length: 14
d_call: .
j_call: TRBJ2-1
v_call: TRBV14
clone_size: .
cdr3_aa: CASSQVGPYNEQFF
cdr3_nt: TGTGCCAGCAGCCAAGTTGGGCCCTACAATGAGCAGTTCTTC

cdr3_length: 14
d_call: .
j_call: TRBJ2-1
v_call: TRBV24-1
clone_size: .
cdr3_aa: CATSDRTLTNEQFF
cdr3_nt: TGTGCCACCAGTGATCGGACATTGACCAATGAGCAGTTCTTC

cdr3_length: 14
d_call: .
j_call: TRBJ1-4
v_call: TRBV11-1
clone_size: .
cdr3_aa: CASSLQGKGEKLFF
cdr3_nt: TGTGCCAGCAGCTTACAAGGGAAGGGTGAAAAACTGTTTTTT

cdr3_length: 14
d_call: .
j_call: TRBJ2-2
v_call: TRBV6-5
clone_size: .
cdr3_aa: CASSSHESGGELFF
cdr3_nt: TGTGCCAGCAGTTCCCATGAGAGTGGCGGGGAGCTGTTTTTT

cdr3_length: 13
d_call: .
j_call: TRBJ2-7
v_call: TRBV10-1
clone_size: .
cdr3_aa: CASSEVVGYEQYF
cdr3_nt: TGCGCCAGCAGTGAAGTGGTAGGGTACGAGCAGTACTTC

cdr3_length: 15
d_call: TRBD1
j_call: TRBJ1-1
v_call: TRBV18
clone_size: .
cdr3_aa: CASSPSGQGSTEAFF
cdr3_nt: TGTGCCAGCTCACCGAGCGGACAGGGCTCCACTGAAGCTTTCTTT

cdr3_length: 15
d_call: .
j_call: TRBJ2-7
v_call: TRBV6-5
clone_size: .
cdr3_aa: CASSSNPGPTYEQYF
cdr3_nt: TGTGCCAGCAGCTCGAACCCGGGACCAACCTACGAGCAGTACTTC

cdr3_length: 17
d_call: .
j_call: TRBJ1-2
v_call: TRBV30
clone_size: .
cdr3_aa: CAWSVWYRESLNYGYTF
cdr3_nt: TGTGCCTGGAGTGTCTGGTACAGGGAGTCTCTAAATTATGGCTACACCTTC

cdr3_length: 16
d_call: .
j_call: TRBJ1-1
v_call: TRBV5-5
clone_size: .
cdr3_aa: CASSLGSGGGGTEAFF
cdr3_nt: TGTGCCAGCAGCTTGGGGAGCGGGGGCGGGGGCACTGAAGCTTTCTTT

cdr3_length: 15
d_call: .
j_call: TRBJ1-2
v_call: TRBV14
clone_size: .
cdr3_aa: CASSQPLGTVYGYTF
cdr3_nt: TGTGCCAGCAGCCAGCCCCTAGGGACGGTCTATGGCTACACCTTC

cdr3_length: 14
d_call: .
j_call: TRBJ2-7
v_call: TRBV19
clone_size: .
cdr3_aa: CASSIGQGGYEQYF
cdr3_nt: TGTGCCAGTAGTATAGGGCAGGGAGGTTACGAGCAGTACTTC

cdr3_length: 15
d_call: .
j_call: TRBJ1-1
v_call: TRBV7-9
clone_size: .
cdr3_aa: CASSLAGMWNTEAFF
cdr3_nt: TGTGCCAGCAGCTTAGCGGGCATGTGGAACACTGAAGCTTTCTTT

cdr3_length: 11
d_call: .
j_call: TRBJ2-1
v_call: TRBV7-2
clone_size: .
cdr3_aa: CASSLRNEQFF
cdr3_nt: TGTGCCAGCAGCTTAAGAAACGAGCAGTTCTTC

cdr3_length: 12
d_call: .
j_call: TRBJ1-1
v_call: TRBV7-9
clone_size: medium-sized
cdr3_aa: CASSLSYTEAFF
cdr3_nt: TGTGCCAGCAGCTTATCTTACACTGAAGCTTTCTTT

cdr3_length: 13
d_call: .
j_call: TRBJ1-6
v_call: TRBV2
clone_size: .
cdr3_aa: CASSEPGNSPLHF
cdr3_nt: TGTGCCAGCAGTGAACCAGGGAATTCACCCCTCCACTTT

cdr3_length: 14
d_call: TRBD2
j_call: TRBJ2-7
v_call: TRBV7-9
clone_size: .
cdr3_aa: CASSWTSGDYEQYF
cdr3_nt: TGTGCCAGCAGCTGGACTAGCGGGGACTACGAGCAGTACTTC

cdr3_length: 17
d_call: TRBD1
j_call: TRBJ2-2
v_call: TRBV2
clone_size: once
cdr3_aa: CASSARSDRANTGELFF
cdr3_nt: TGTGCCAGCAGTGCCCGTTCGGACAGGGCGAACACCGGGGAGCTGTTTTTT

cdr3_length: 17
d_call: .
j_call: TRBJ1-5
v_call: TRBV6-1
clone_size: few
cdr3_aa: CASSEILGGASNQPQHF
cdr3_nt: TGTGCCAGCAGTGAAATTCTGGGAGGCGCTAGCAATCAGCCCCAGCATTTT

cdr3_length: 12
d_call: .
j_call: TRBJ2-3
v_call: TRBV5-1
clone_size: once
cdr3_aa: CASSLDTDTQYF
cdr3_nt: TGCGCCAGCAGCTTGGACACAGATACGCAGTATTTT

cdr3_length: 15
d_call: TRBD2
j_call: TRBJ2-2
v_call: TRBV6-5
clone_size: .
cdr3_aa: CASSSPGGNTGELFF
cdr3_nt: TGTGCCAGCAGTTCTCCGGGGGGGAACACCGGGGAGCTGTTTTTT

cdr3_length: 16
d_call: .
j_call: TRBJ2-1
v_call: TRBV5-1
clone_size: .
cdr3_aa: CASSLTVESSYNEQFF
cdr3_nt: TGCGCCAGCAGCTTGACAGTCGAGAGCTCCTACAATGAGCAGTTCTTC

cdr3_length: 14
d_call: TRBD2
j_call: TRBJ2-7
v_call: TRBV5-1
clone_size: once
cdr3_aa: CASRWGGGSNEQYF
cdr3_nt: TGCGCCAGCCGATGGGGCGGGGGTTCGAACGAGCAGTACTTC

cdr3_length: 16
d_call: TRBD2
j_call: TRBJ2-3
v_call: TRBV3-1/TRBV3-2
clone_size: few
cdr3_aa: CASSQGPRGGPDTQYF
cdr3_nt: TGTGCCAGCAGCCAAGGTCCGCGGGGGGGCCCAGATACGCAGTATTTT

cdr3_length: 16
d_call: TRBD1
j_call: TRBJ1-6
v_call: TRBV2
clone_size: .
cdr3_aa: CASSARQGANHSPLHF
cdr3_nt: TGTGCCAGCAGTGCTCGACAGGGGGCTAACCATTCACCCCTCCACTTT

cdr3_length: 11
d_call: .
j_call: TRBJ1-1
v_call: TRBV6-7
clone_size: .
cdr3_aa: CASSSTGEAFF
cdr3_nt: TGTGCCAGCAGCTCTACGGGGGAAGCTTTCTTT

cdr3_length: 16
d_call: TRBD2
j_call: TRBJ2-2
v_call: TRBV7-6
clone_size: .
cdr3_aa: CASSLLAGGSLGELFF
cdr3_nt: TGTGCCAGCAGCTTATTAGCGGGGGGGTCGCTCGGGGAGCTGTTTTTT

cdr3_length: 14
d_call: TRBD1
j_call: TRBJ1-1
v_call: TRBV6-5
clone_size: once
cdr3_aa: CASTTDRGNTEAFF
cdr3_nt: TGTGCCAGCACCACGGACAGGGGGAACACTGAAGCTTTCTTT

cdr3_length: 13
d_call: .
j_call: TRBJ1-2
v_call: TRBV5-6
clone_size: .
cdr3_aa: CASSSTGANGYTF
cdr3_nt: TGTGCCAGCAGCTCGACAGGTGCTAATGGCTACACCTTC

cdr3_length: 15
d_call: .
j_call: TRBJ2-1
v_call: TRBV7-2
clone_size: .
cdr3_aa: CASSLGPLSYNEQFF
cdr3_nt: TGTGCCAGCAGCTTAGGGCCTTTATCCTACAATGAGCAGTTCTTC

cdr3_length: 15
d_call: .
j_call: TRBJ2-1
v_call: TRBV7-8
clone_size: .
cdr3_aa: CASSLEAGNYNEQFF
cdr3_nt: TGTGCCAGCAGCTTAGAGGCAGGAAATTACAATGAGCAGTTCTTC

cdr3_length: 14
d_call: .
j_call: TRBJ1-4
v_call: TRBV28
clone_size: .
cdr3_aa: CASRRRGDGEKLFF
cdr3_nt: TGTGCCAGCAGGCGCCGGGGGGACGGGGAAAAACTGTTTTTT

cdr3_length: 12
d_call: TRBD2
j_call: TRBJ2-7
v_call: TRBV19
clone_size: .
cdr3_aa: CASSSTSAEQYF
cdr3_nt: TGTGCCAGTAGTTCGACTAGCGCCGAGCAGTACTTC

cdr3_length: 13
d_call: .
j_call: TRBJ1-1
v_call: TRBV3-1/TRBV3-2
clone_size: few
cdr3_aa: CASSYRGNTEAFF
cdr3_nt: TGTGCCAGCAGCTACCGGGGGAACACTGAAGCTTTCTTT

cdr3_length: 14
d_call: .
j_call: TRBJ2-7
v_call: TRBV7-2
clone_size: .
cdr3_aa: CASSFGGASYEQYF
cdr3_nt: TGTGCCAGCAGCTTTGGAGGGGCCTCCTACGAGCAGTACTTC

cdr3_length: 11
d_call: .
j_call: TRBJ2-1
v_call: TRBV3-1/TRBV3-2
clone_size: .
cdr3_aa: CASSQVGEQFF
cdr3_nt: TGTGCCAGCAGCCAAGTGGGTGAGCAGTTCTTC

cdr3_length: 12
d_call: .
j_call: TRBJ2-3
v_call: TRBV6-1
clone_size: .
cdr3_aa: CASSEAKDTQYF
cdr3_nt: TGTGCCAGCAGTGAAGCTAAAGATACGCAGTATTTT

cdr3_length: 14
d_call: .
j_call: TRBJ1-1
v_call: TRBV9
clone_size: .
cdr3_aa: CASSVGRAGTEAFF
cdr3_nt: TGTGCCAGCAGCGTAGGCAGGGCGGGGACTGAAGCTTTCTTT

cdr3_length: 16
d_call: .
j_call: TRBJ1-5
v_call: TRBV7-8
clone_size: .
cdr3_aa: CASSQNREKGNQPQHF
cdr3_nt: TGTGCCAGCAGCCAGAACAGGGAAAAGGGCAATCAGCCCCAGCATTTT

cdr3_length: 14
d_call: .
j_call: TRBJ1-1
v_call: TRBV6-6
clone_size: .
cdr3_aa: CASSYSLGNTEAFF
cdr3_nt: TGTGCCAGCAGTTACTCTTTAGGAAACACTGAAGCTTTCTTT

cdr3_length: 13
d_call: .
j_call: TRBJ1-2
v_call: TRBV6-5
clone_size: .
cdr3_aa: CASRADINYGYTF
cdr3_nt: TGTGCCAGCAGAGCAGACATTAACTATGGCTACACCTTC

cdr3_length: 13
d_call: .
j_call: TRBJ1-1
v_call: TRBV25-1
clone_size: .
cdr3_aa: CASSDFANTEAFF
cdr3_nt: TGTGCCAGCAGTGACTTTGCGAACACTGAAGCTTTCTTT

cdr3_length: 18
d_call: TRBD1
j_call: TRBJ1-6
v_call: TRBV30
clone_size: .
cdr3_aa: CAWSFLGQGADVDSPLHF
cdr3_nt: TGTGCCTGGAGTTTTTTGGGACAGGGGGCTGATGTGGATTCACCCCTCCACTTT

cdr3_length: 13
d_call: .
j_call: TRBJ1-5
v_call: TRBV20-1
clone_size: .
cdr3_aa: CSASQGLDQPQHF
cdr3_nt: TGCAGTGCTAGTCAGGGGCTGGATCAGCCCCAGCATTTT

cdr3_length: 17
d_call: .
j_call: TRBJ1-3
v_call: TRBV9
clone_size: .
cdr3_aa: CASSVEFRESSGNTIYF
cdr3_nt: TGTGCCAGCAGCGTAGAGTTCAGGGAATCCTCTGGAAACACCATATATTTT

cdr3_length: 14
d_call: TRBD2
j_call: TRBJ2-7
v_call: TRBV5-6
clone_size: .
cdr3_aa: CASSLVGGVPEQYF
cdr3_nt: TGTGCCAGCAGCTTGGTTGGGGGGGTCCCCGAGCAGTACTTC

cdr3_length: 14
d_call: .
j_call: TRBJ1-1
v_call: TRBV10-2
clone_size: .
cdr3_aa: CASSERGAGTEAFF
cdr3_nt: TGCGCCAGCAGTGAGCGGGGGGCCGGGACTGAAGCTTTCTTT

cdr3_length: 14
d_call: .
j_call: TRBJ1-1
v_call: TRBV19
clone_size: few
cdr3_aa: CASSPQGLNTEAFF
cdr3_nt: TGTGCCAGTAGTCCACAGGGCCTGAACACTGAAGCTTTCTTT

cdr3_length: 15
d_call: .
j_call: TRBJ2-7
v_call: TRBV5-5
clone_size: .
cdr3_aa: CASSLEAGPSYEQYF
cdr3_nt: TGTGCCAGCAGCTTGGAGGCGGGGCCCTCCTACGAGCAGTACTTC

cdr3_length: 14
d_call: .
j_call: TRBJ2-7
v_call: TRBV21-1
clone_size: .
cdr3_aa: CASRKLRSSYEQYF
cdr3_nt: TGTGCCAGCAGAAAGCTAAGGAGCTCCTACGAGCAGTACTTC

cdr3_length: 13
d_call: TRBD1
j_call: TRBJ2-5
v_call: TRBV15
clone_size: .
cdr3_aa: CATSGQGQETQYF
cdr3_nt: TGTGCCACCAGCGGACAGGGGCAAGAGACCCAGTACTTC

cdr3_length: 16
d_call: TRBD2
j_call: TRBJ2-2
v_call: TRBV7-9
clone_size: .
cdr3_aa: CASSTQRGGPTGELFF
cdr3_nt: TGTGCCAGCAGCACCCAGCGGGGGGGCCCAACCGGGGAGCTGTTTTTT